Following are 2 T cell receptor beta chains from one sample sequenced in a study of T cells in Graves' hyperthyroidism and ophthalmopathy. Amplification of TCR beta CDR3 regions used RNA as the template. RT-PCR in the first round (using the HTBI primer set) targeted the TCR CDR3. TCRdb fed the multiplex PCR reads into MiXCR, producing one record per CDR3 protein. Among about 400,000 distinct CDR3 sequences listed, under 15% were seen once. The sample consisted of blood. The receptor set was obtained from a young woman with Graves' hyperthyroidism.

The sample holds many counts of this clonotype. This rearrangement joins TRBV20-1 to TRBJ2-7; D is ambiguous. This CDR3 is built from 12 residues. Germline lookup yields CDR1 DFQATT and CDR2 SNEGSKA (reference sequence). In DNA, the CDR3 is TGCAGCGAGAGAGTGCTGAGTTACGAGCAGTACTTC. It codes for CSERVLSYEQYF.

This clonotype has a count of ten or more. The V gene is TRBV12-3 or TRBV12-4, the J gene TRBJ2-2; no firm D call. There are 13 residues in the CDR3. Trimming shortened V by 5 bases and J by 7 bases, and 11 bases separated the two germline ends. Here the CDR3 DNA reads TGTGCCAGCAGTCTGACGGCAAACGGGGAGCTGTTTTTT. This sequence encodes CASSLTANGELFF.